This T cell receptor (beta chain) was retrieved from a study of T-cell memory formation after mild COVID-19. Study outcomes and limitations: Contracting CD4+ clones sat mainly in CM and EM; CD8+ in EMRA. The pre-infection memory compartment contained some responding clones, suggesting cross-reactive memory joined.

Sample barcodes and UMIs were carried by the TCR alpha and TCR beta cDNA libraries that 5'RACE generated with constant-segment primers. One entry per CDR3 protein, called by TCRdb with MiXCR from the 5' RACE reads. The sample lists about 410,000 distinct CDR3 sequences, less than 25% occurring once. This clonotype showed up many times. The antigen remains unidentified. The CDR3 is made up of 14 amino acids. The V gene lost 6 bases and the J gene lost 0 bases, with 6 bases spanning the gap. Sequencing was carried out using PBMCs or a T cell subset sorted from them (not recorded which). The receptor was derived from an adult woman who had mild COVID-19 (a few samples of this study predate the infection). Cell type and time point are not known. The V call is TRBV12-3 or TRBV12-4, the J call TRBJ2-6; D unclear. This CDR3 is CASRQSSGANVLTF. The DNA for the CDR3 is TGTGCCAGCAGACAGAGCTCTGGGGCCAACGTCCTGACTTTC.